The clone carrying this TCR beta chain was detected many times. TCRdb's table, derived via immunoSEQ multiplex PCR, lists solely in-frame clones and lacks some. This sample carries about 270,000 clones, around 82% of them seen once, and the ten largest clones take under 3.5%. The sample originates from a study of blood T cell repertoires in COVID-19. The overall study: Researchers got acute and convalescent COVID-19 samples from the United States, Italy and Spain.

The CDR3 runs to 16 residues. CDR1 and CDR2 from the germline V gene are LGHNA and YSLEER. V lost 1 base to trimming and J lost 6 bases, with 16 bases between them. The TCR comes from a woman aged 18-29 years with acute or convalescent COVID-19. This rearrangement joins TRBV4-3 to TRBJ2-1; TRBD2 is a possible D gene (6 bases). The sample consisted of peripheral blood. The CDR3 nucleotides read TGCGCCAGCAGCCAAGGAGGTGTCTCTAGCGTCAATGAGCAGTTCTTC. Translation: CASSQGGVSSVNEQFF.